Below, 14 T cell receptor beta chains from the same sample are listed, as sequenced in a study of cytomegalovirus exposure and HLA in healthy donors. Primers: 60 Vbeta forward and 13 Jbeta reverse. Using immunoSEQ multiplex PCR, the repertoire was profiled, and TCRdb retains in-frame clones only, with some absent. The sample lists over 150,000 clones; around 80% were seen once. The sample comprised PBMCs. All receptors come from a male donor in good health and CMV-seronegative.

The chain is built from TRBV11-2 and TRBJ2-7; 8 bases line up with TRBD1. In germline, CDR1 is SGHAT, CDR2 FQNNGV. The ends lost 1 base at V and 5 bases at J; junction bases unmatched: 4. This CDR3 spans 14 amino acids. CDR3 DNA sequence: TGTGCCAGCAGCTTAGCGGACAGGGTCCACGAGCAGTACTTC. This codes for CASSLADRVHEQYF.

The chain has TRBV28 and TRBJ2-7, with a weak D call TRBD1 (5 bases). The V end lost 4 bases, the J end lost 3 bases, and 7 bases lay between the germline ends. The CDR3 extends over 12 amino acids. Germline loops: CDR1 MDHEN, CDR2 SYDVKM. The CDR3 nucleotides are TGTGCCAGCAGTTGGACATTCTACGAGCAGTACTTC. It yields the protein CASSWTFYEQYF.

The genes are TRBV14 and TRBJ2-2; 9 bases line up with TRBD2. Trimming at V came to 5 bases and at J to 6 bases, leaving 4 bases not matched to a gene. CDR1 SGHDN and CDR2 FVKESK come from the germline V gene. The CDR3 spans 14 residues. The CDR3, as DNA: TGTGCCAGCAGCTCTTTAGCGGGAGCCGGGGAGCTGTTTTTT. This translates into CASSSLAGAGELFF. Looking up the rest from reference TRBV14 and TRBJ2-2 gives the full variable domain: EAGVTQFPSHSVIEKGQTVTLRCDPISGHDNLYWYRRVMGKEIKFLLHFVKESKQDESGMPNNRFLAERTGGTYSTLKVQPAELEDSGVYFCASSSLAGAGELFFGEGSRLTVL.

The V gene is TRBV18, the J gene TRBJ2-5, with a tentative D call TRBD1 (6 bases). V lost 3 bases and J lost 4, with 15 bases in between. The CDR3 runs to 15 residues. Germline V gene lookup returns CDR1 KGHSH and CDR2 LQKENI. The CDR3 bases are TGTGCCAGCTCACCGACAGCGGTGGGGGCAGAGACCCAGTACTTC. Its translation is CASSPTAVGAETQYF. Filled out from reference TRBV18 and TRBJ2-5, the complete variable domain reads NAGVMQNPRHLVRRRGQEARLRCSPMKGHSHVYWYRQLPEEGLKFMVYLQKENIIDESGMPKERFSAEFPKEGPSILRIQQVVRGDSAAYFCASSPTAVGAETQYFGPGTRLLVL.

The genes are TRBV19 and TRBJ2-7; D perhaps matches TRBD1 (5 bases). CDR1 and CDR2 (germline): LNHDA, SQIVND (reference sequence). The CDR3 consists of 14 residues. Trimming took 7 bases from V and 1 from J, leaving 14 bases between them. DNA of the CDR3: TGTGCCAGTAAGGAAGGGGCGGCTTCCTACGAGCAGTACTTC. This codes for CASKEGAASYEQYF.

This chain connects TRBV11-2 to TRBJ2-5, with D uncertain. The CDR3 has 13 amino acids. Germline loops: CDR1 SGHAT, CDR2 FQNNGV. V lost 2 bases and J lost 2, with 6 bases in between. This CDR3 reads CASSLQAQETQYF. The DNA of the CDR3 is TGTGCCAGCAGCTTACAAGCGCAAGAGACCCAGTACTTC.

This chain joins TRBV7-7 and TRBJ2-5; 8 bases agree with TRBD1. V trimming: 5 bases; J trimming: 4 bases; junction bases outside the gene matches: 3. This CDR3 spans 13 amino acids. The germline V gene encodes CDR1 SSHAT and CDR2 FNYEAQ (reference sequence). This chain's CDR3 is CASSPTGAETQYF. The CDR3 coding sequence is TGTGCCAGCAGCCCGACAGGGGCAGAGACCCAGTACTTC.

The gene calls are TRBV25-1 and TRBJ2-3, with D tentatively TRBD2 (7 bases). CDR3 length: 15 residues. Germline V CDR1 and CDR2: MGHDK, SYGVNS. V was clipped by 1 base and J by 3 bases, with 11 bases between them. The CDR3 spells CASSESGRGTDTQYF. In nucleotides, the CDR3 is TGTGCCAGCAGTGAATCAGGGAGGGGGACAGATACGCAGTATTTT.

V usage is TRBV7-9 and J usage is TRBJ2-2, with D possibly matching TRBD2 (6 bases). In germline, CDR1 is SEHNR, CDR2 FQNEAQ (reference sequence). The CDR3 length is 14 residues. Trimming removed 5 bases at V and 3 bases at J, with 10 bases between. The CDR3 reads CASSLREDTGELFF. The CDR3 DNA sequence: TGTGCCAGCAGCCTGAGGGAGGACACCGGGGAGCTGTTTTTT.

J is TRBJ2-1 and V is TRBV5-1, with 11 nucleotides matching TRBD2. V lost 4 bases to trimming and J lost 4 bases; unmatched junction nucleotides: 7. This CDR3 contains 16 residues. Looked up from germline, CDR1 is SGHRS and CDR2 is YFSETQ. CDR3 bases: TGCGCCAGCAGCCGACGGACTAGCGGGTTATACAATGAGCAGTTCTTC. It specifies CASSRRTSGLYNEQFF.

V and J are TRBV5-4 and TRBJ1-4; possibly TRBD1 for D (5 bases). CDR1 and CDR2 from the germline V gene are SGHNT and YYREEE (reference sequence). CDR3 size: 13 residues. V lost 5 bases and J 8 bases, leaving 13 bases between the germline ends. The CDR3 sequence: CASRLREGEKLFF. The DNA of the CDR3 is TGTGCCAGCAGATTGAGGGAGGGGGAAAAACTGTTTTTT.

The rearrangement links TRBV7-3 to TRBJ2-3, with D perhaps TRBD1 (5 bases). CDR3 length: 13 residues. Between the trimmed V and J ends, which lost 4 bases and 6 bases, there was a span of 11 bases. Germline CDR1 reads SGHTA; CDR2 reads FQGTGA. CDR3 amino acids: CASSSWKGDTQYF. CDR3 DNA sequence: TGTGCCAGCAGCTCCTGGAAGGGGGATACGCAGTATTTT.

The genes are TRBV5-1 and TRBJ1-1; D remains unclear. Trimming took off 0 bases at V and 1 base at J, with 13 bases between the two ends. CDR3 size: 16 residues. CDR1 and CDR2 from the germline V gene are SGHRS and YFSETQ. CDR3 sequence: CASSLDVGRPNTEAFF. The DNA of the CDR3 is TGCGCCAGCAGCTTGGATGTGGGCCGACCGAACACTGAAGCTTTCTTT.

The rearrangement links TRBV27 to TRBJ2-5, with 8 bases aligning to TRBD1. Germline CDR1 reads MNHEY; CDR2 reads SMNVEV (reference sequence). After removal of 8 bases from V and 5 bases from J, the junction contained 7 bases not matched to a gene. The CDR3 is 13 residues long. CDR3 coding DNA: TGTGCCAGCGGATGGACAGGGACGGAGACCCAGTACTTC. Protein product: CASGWTGTETQYF.